This TCR beta chain came from a study of radiation and T cells in renal cell carcinoma. A note on this clone: Its antigen is undetermined.

Time point given: blood 4 weeks post-SBRT, at nephrectomy. Stated treatment: 15 Gy SBRT to primary tumor, nephrectomy 4 weeks later. Nephrectomy followed 15 Gy stereotactic body radiation by 4 weeks. Serial blood draws occurred at baseline and 2 and 4 weeks post-SBRT. Assay used: immunoSEQ multiplex PCR; TCRdb lists only in-frame clones, some missing. The repertoire holds about 78,000 clones, with 80% to 90% as singletons. This CDR3 region has 15 residues. V lost 9 bases and J lost 6; bases outside the gene matches: 17. Germline V lookup: CDR1 SGHTA, CDR2 FQGNSA. Broader study findings: Top tumor clonotypes rose in blood 2 weeks post-radiation, then contracted.

The chain employs TRBV7-2 and TRBJ2-7; TRBD1 matches 7 bases. The source was blood, collected from a patient whose treatment included radiotherapy and nephrectomy. This receptor was taken from an older woman with renal cell carcinoma. CDR3 nucleotide sequence: TGTGCCAGTGTACCCACAGGGGAAAGATTTATCGAGCAGTACTTC. It encodes CASVPTGERFIEQYF.